This TCR beta chain was recovered during a study of blood T cells in healthy people across ages. Study in general: About one barcoded beta molecule per two T cells was the capture yield of template switching. Findings and limits, study-wide: While age rose, TCR beta diversity per million T cells dropped in a roughly linear way. The lack of PBMC sorting stopped any conclusive naive versus antigen-experienced comparison.

V was shortened by 1 base and J by 0 bases, with 9 bases between the two germline ends. The germline gives CDR1 SQVTM, CDR2 ANQGSEA. The CDR3 has 14 residues. A second 7 to 11 cycle PCR used barcoded and J-beta primers. TCRdb reprocessed the 5' RACE reads with MiXCR, giving one entry per CDR3 protein. The repertoire has some 710,000 distinct CDR3 sequences, 35% to 60% of them found once; the top ten carry 15% to 20%. The table lists this clonotype with many counts. The antigen is not known. This TCR derives from a man aged 80 or over in good health. The material sequenced was blood. V usage is TRBV29-1 and J usage is TRBJ1-2; no clear D. The CDR3 DNA reads as TGCAGCGTTGAAGGCGTCAGTTCTAACTATGGCTACACCTTC. It specifies CSVEGVSSNYGYTF.